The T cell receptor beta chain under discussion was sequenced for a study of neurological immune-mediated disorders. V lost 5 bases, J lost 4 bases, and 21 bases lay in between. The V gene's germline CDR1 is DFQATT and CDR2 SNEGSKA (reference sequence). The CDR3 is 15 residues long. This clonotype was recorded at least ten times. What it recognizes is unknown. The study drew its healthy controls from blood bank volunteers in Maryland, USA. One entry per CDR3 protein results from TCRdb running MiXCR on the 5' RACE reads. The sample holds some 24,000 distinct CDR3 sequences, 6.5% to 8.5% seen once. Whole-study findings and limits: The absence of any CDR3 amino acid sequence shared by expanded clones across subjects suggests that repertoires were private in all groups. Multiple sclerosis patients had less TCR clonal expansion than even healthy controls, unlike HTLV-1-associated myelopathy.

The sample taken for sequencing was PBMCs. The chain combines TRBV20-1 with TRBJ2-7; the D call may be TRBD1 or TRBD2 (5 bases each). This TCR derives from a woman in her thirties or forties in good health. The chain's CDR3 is CSARPGHPGAYEQYF. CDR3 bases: TGCAGTGCTCGCCCCGGACACCCCGGGGCATACGAGCAGTACTTC.